A selection of T cell receptor beta chains follows, all from one sample in a study of T cell repertoires in cytomegalovirus infection. TCRdb reprocessed the reads via MiXCR and lists one record per CDR3 protein. The data contain about 310,000 distinct CDR3 sequences, roughly 25% of them singletons. No antigen has been identified for these receptors. The source was cultured PBMCs, collected from culture after CMV antigen stimulation. These receptors came from a human donor in good health (CMV status not recorded). Some clones in this sample may be carry-over from other donors' samples. The CDR3 runs from the conserved cysteine through the conserved F or W. The order of the fields is CDR3 DNA, CDR3 protein, CDR3 length, V gene, clone size, J gene, D gene. The D gene is left open where the match is weak. Clone sizes are given selectively: once, few, many, or a class where the clone is expanded.

TGTGCCAGCAGCTTAGCAACAGGGTTGTCGAACACTGAAGCTTTCTTT | CASSLATGLSNTEAFF | 16 | TRBV7-9 | - | TRBJ1-1 | -
TGTGCCATCAGTGTTTCTGGGACAGCTCGTTCACCCCTCCACTTT | CAISVSGTARSPLHF | 15 | TRBV10-3 | - | TRBJ1-6 | TRBD1
TGTGCCAGCAGCCACAGGGTGGAAAACATTCAGTACTTC | CASSHRVENIQYF | 13 | TRBV27 | few | TRBJ2-4 | -
TGTGCCAGCAGCTTGCAGGGGGCAGGTGTGGCAGCTTTCTTT | CASSLQGAGVAAFF | 14 | TRBV7-9 | few | TRBJ1-1 | TRBD1
TGTGCCAGCAGCGCCAGGGGGGGAGAGGAGACCCAGTACTTC | CASSARGGEETQYF | 14 | TRBV7-2 | many | TRBJ2-5 | -
TGTGCCAGCAGTTTATTTTTAGCGGGAGACAGCGTGACCGAGCAGTACTTC | CASSLFLAGDSVTEQYF | 17 | TRBV28 | - | TRBJ2-7 | TRBD2
TGTGCCAGCAGTTACCCTGGGACTACTGAGTTCTTC | CASSYPGTTEFF | 12 | TRBV6-2/TRBV6-3 | - | TRBJ2-1 | TRBD2
TGCAGTGCTAGGGGCGGGAGGGCCGGGTTATCCTACAATGAGCAGTTCTTC | CSARGGRAGLSYNEQFF | 17 | TRBV20-1 | - | TRBJ2-1 | TRBD2
TGCGCCAGCAGCTTGGCCGGGGGACCCCCTTACGAGCAGTACTTC | CASSLAGGPPYEQYF | 15 | TRBV5-1 | few | TRBJ2-7 | -
TGTGCCACCAGTCTTCGGGATAGCAATCAGCCCCAGCATTTT | CATSLRDSNQPQHF | 14 | TRBV24-1 | few | TRBJ1-5 | -